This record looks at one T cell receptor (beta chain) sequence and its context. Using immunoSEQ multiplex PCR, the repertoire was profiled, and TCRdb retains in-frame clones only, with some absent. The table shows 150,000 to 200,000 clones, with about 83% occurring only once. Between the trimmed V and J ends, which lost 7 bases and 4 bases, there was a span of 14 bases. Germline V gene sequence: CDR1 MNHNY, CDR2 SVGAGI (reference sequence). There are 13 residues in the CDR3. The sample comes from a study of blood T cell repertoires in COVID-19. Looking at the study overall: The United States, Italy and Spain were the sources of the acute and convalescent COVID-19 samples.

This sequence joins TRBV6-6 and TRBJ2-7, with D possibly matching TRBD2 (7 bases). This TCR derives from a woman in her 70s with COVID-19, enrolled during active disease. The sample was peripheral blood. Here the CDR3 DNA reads TGTGCCAGCATCCCTAGGGGGGGATACGAGCAGTACTTC. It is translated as CASIPRGGYEQYF.